This T cell receptor (beta chain) was sequenced in a study of cytomegalovirus exposure and HLA in healthy donors. Use of 60 Vbeta and 13 Jbeta primers characterized the PCR. The assay was immunoSEQ multiplex PCR, and TCRdb's table has in-frame clones only and misses some. The sample holds around 190,000 clones, 60% to 80% seen once. The sample comprised PBMCs. This receptor was taken from a woman aged 25 to 39 in good health and CMV-seronegative.

In DNA form, the CDR3 reads TGTGCCAGCAGTTACAGGCCCCCCGGATCTGAAGCTTTCTTT. Amino acid sequence: CASSYRPPGSEAFF. The J gene is TRBJ1-1, the V gene TRBV27; a possible D gene is TRBD1 (5 bases). Trimming cost V 4 bases and J 6 bases, with 15 bases left between them. This CDR3 spans 14 amino acids. Germline-derived CDR1 and CDR2 are MNHEY and SMNVEV (reference sequence).